This T cell receptor beta chain was sequenced during a study of molecular identifiers for immune sequencing clone quantification (dated by TCRdb to the late 2010s). For context, the study as a whole: For a replicate experiment, RNA from approximately 20,000 or 100,000 naive CD8 T cells was divided into five aliquots, and four of the five aliquots were sequenced. CD8 T cells were used in a methods study to benchmark molecular-identifier clustering-based TCR repertoire sequencing (MIDCIRS) and TCR RNA copy counting.

Libraries of naive CD8 T cells were generated from roughly 20,000 to 1,000,000 sorted cells, with 10%, 30% or 50% of the purified RNA used. Naive CD8 T cells, defined as CD8+CD4-CCR7+CD45RA+, were FACS-sorted into RLT Plus buffer on a BD FACSAria II. To test detection sensitivity, Jurkat RNA equivalent to approximately ten TCR copies was spiked into samples of about 19,000-1,000,000 naive CD8 T cells. CD8 T cells were enriched using RosetteSep CD8+ T Cell Enrichment Cocktail and Ficoll-Paque, and the enriched cells then underwent ACK red cell lysis. Comment on this clonotype: The antigen it recognizes is unknown. There are no base qualities to consult, and no much larger clone falls within one base.

V sheds 0 bases and J sheds 3 bases, leaving 18 bases between their ends. Based on the germline V gene (reference sequence), the CDR1 and CDR2 sequences are DFQATT and SNEGSKA. Reading from cysteine to phenylalanine, the CDR3 counts 16 amino acids. Left in the record is the CDR3 DNA by itself, 48 bases read in frame from the first base. Here is what the overall study found, with its caveats: Modeling indicated about 3.1 TCR RNA copies recovered per cell, compared with 9 to 10 by digital PCR, which implies a capture efficiency of 25% to 35%. Highly expanded clone sizes could be underestimated if identical TCR molecules share a barcode. Spiked-in Jurkat TCR RNA equivalent to a single cell was reported to be detectable even among 850,000 to 1,000,000 naive CD8 T cells. In CMV-specific effector cells, clones with more than 20 RNA copies accounted for over 99% of molecules, whereas in naive cells such clones accounted for under 1%. Without barcode sub-clustering, chimeric consensus sequences inflated TCR diversity; chimeras reached as high as 47%. Spiked-in Jurkat TCR RNA (about ten copies' worth), which is not part of the donor repertoire, was contained in the naive libraries.

Library prep was done by PCR. Sequencing used an Illumina HiSeq 4000. Bulk TCR libraries were generated as previously described, with the TCR primers listed in Table S5 used. Total RNA was purified with the Qiagen AllPrep DNA/RNA kit. Before any analysis, reads coming from multiple sequencing runs of the same library were combined into one pool. As for the original processing: Reads were retained only if the reads had an exact TCR constant sequence, and the retained reads were trimmed to 150 nt and grouped according to their 12-nt molecular barcodes. Within each barcode group, reads were sub-clustered at a 15% Levenshtein threshold, and quality-weighted consensus sequences were built per RNA molecule. Non-functional sequences were discarded, and so were lower-count sequences lying one edit away from another sequence. Based on a fit of two negative binomial distributions, barcode sub-clusters having less than 20% of the maximum read count were discarded. In-frame beta chains were kept once TCRdb had trimmed the public reads at Q25 with fastp and called clones with MiXCR. Every distinct CDR3 protein forms one entry, paired with its most common genes and DNA. These V and J calls originate from TCRdb's pipeline instead of the authors' own analysis. This sample gives under 600,000 distinct CDR3 sequences in total; about 20% of them show up just once. 0.7% to 1% of the sample rests with the top ten.

What was sequenced was naive CD8+ T cells from blood, with Jurkat cell RNA spiked in. The cell subset or site label of this sample denotes: FACS-sorted CD8+CD4-CCR7+CD45RA+ naive T cells. The V and J genes are TRBV20-1 and TRBJ2-7, with the D call perhaps TRBD1 or TRBD2, as 6 bases match in each case. The receptor comes from a human donor in good health. Some libraries in this study had Jurkat cell RNA spiked in. The CDR3 sequence is CSARDPGDTPVYEQYF. The DNA sequence is as follows: TGCAGTGCTAGAGATCCGGGGGACACTCCGGTCTACGAGCAGTACTTC.